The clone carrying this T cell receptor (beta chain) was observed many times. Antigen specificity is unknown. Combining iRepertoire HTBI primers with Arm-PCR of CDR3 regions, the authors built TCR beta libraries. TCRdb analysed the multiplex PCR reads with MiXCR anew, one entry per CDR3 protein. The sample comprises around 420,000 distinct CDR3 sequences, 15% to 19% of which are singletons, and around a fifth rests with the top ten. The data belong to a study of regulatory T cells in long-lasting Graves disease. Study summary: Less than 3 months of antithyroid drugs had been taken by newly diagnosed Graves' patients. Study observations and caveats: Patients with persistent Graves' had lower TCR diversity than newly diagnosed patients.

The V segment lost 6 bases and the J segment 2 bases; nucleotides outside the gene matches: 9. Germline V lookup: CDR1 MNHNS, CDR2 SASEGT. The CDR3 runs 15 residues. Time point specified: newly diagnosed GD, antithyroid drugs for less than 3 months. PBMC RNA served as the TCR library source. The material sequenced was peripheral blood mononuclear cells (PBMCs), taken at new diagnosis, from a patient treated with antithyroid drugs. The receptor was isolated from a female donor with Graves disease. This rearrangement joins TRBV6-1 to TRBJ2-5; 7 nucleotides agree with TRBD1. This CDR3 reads CASSPNRGWQETQYF. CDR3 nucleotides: TGTGCCAGCAGCCCCAACAGGGGTTGGCAAGAGACCCAGTACTTC.